A selection of T cell receptor beta chains follows, all from one sample in a study of graft-versus-host responses after intestinal transplantation. Profiling relied on immunoSEQ multiplex PCR, and the TCRdb table lists in-frame clones only, not all of them. The sample holds more than 95,000 clones, 75% to 95% seen once. Antigens of these TCRs are unknown. The source was unstimulated CD4+ T cells sorted from spleen or lymph node cells, collected before intestinal transplant. These receptors all stem from a human donor who received an intestinal transplant. CDR3s include the opening cysteine and the closing phenylalanine or tryptophan. The D gene is left open where the match is weak.

d_gene	v_gene	j_gene	len	CDR3nt	CDR3aa
TRBD1	TRBV29-1	TRBJ2-2	12	TGCAGCGTAAATACAGGGGCCGGGGAGCTGTTTTTT	CSVNTGAGELFF
NA	TRBV19	TRBJ1-5	13	TGTGCCAGTAGTAAACAGGGCAATCAGCCCCAGCATTTT	CASSKQGNQPQHF
NA	TRBV6-6	TRBJ2-1	11	TGTGCCAGCCGTAGTCTCAATGAGCAGTTCTTC	CASRSLNEQFF
TRBD2	TRBV10-2	TRBJ2-1	15	TGCGCCAGCAGCCCGACTAGCGGAGCCTACAATGAGCAGTTCTTC	CASSPTSGAYNEQFF
TRBD1	TRBV6-6	TRBJ1-4	14	TGTGCCAGCAGTCGGACAGGCCCTAATGAAAAACTGTTTTTT	CASSRTGPNEKLFF
NA	TRBV19	TRBJ2-7	14	TGTGCCAGTAGTATCTTCAGGTCCTCCTACGAGCAGTACTTC	CASSIFRSSYEQYF
NA	TRBV7-7	TRBJ2-1	15	TGTGCCAGCAGCTTATTATGGGGGCCTAACAATGAGCAGTTCTTC	CASSLLWGPNNEQFF
TRBD2	TRBV27	TRBJ2-3	15	TGTGCCAGCAGCCACGAGGCGGGAGGCTCCTATACGCAGTATTTT	CASSHEAGGSYTQYF
TRBD2	TRBV6-1	TRBJ2-1	21	TGTGCCAGCAGTGAACCCTTCGACCTAGCGGGAGGACAGAGCTCCTACAATGAGCAGTTCTTC	CASSEPFDLAGGQSSYNEQFF
NA	TRBV5-1	TRBJ2-7	16	TGCGCCAGCAGCTTGGCCAGGTCCATCGGCTTCTACGAGCAGTACTTC	CASSLARSIGFYEQYF
TRBD1	TRBV28	TRBJ2-7	15	TGTGCCAGCAGTCCGTGGGACAGGGGCGCCTCTGAGCAGTACTTC	CASSPWDRGASEQYF
NA	TRBV4-1	TRBJ2-1	12	TGCGCCAGCAGCCAAGGGTGGAGTGAGCAGTTCTTC	CASSQGWSEQFF
TRBD1	TRBV10-3	TRBJ1-2	14	TGTGCCATCAGTGAGACCGGGACAGGGGAAGGCTACACCTTC	CAISETGTGEGYTF
TRBD1	TRBV28	TRBJ2-2	14	TGTGCCAGCAGTCCCCTCAGGGGGTACAGGGAGCTGTTTTTT	CASSPLRGYRELFF
TRBD1	TRBV4-1	TRBJ1-2	16	TGCGCCAGCAGCCAAGACCGACAGGGGGGGAAGAGAGGCTACACCTTC	CASSQDRQGGKRGYTF
NA	TRBV28	TRBJ1-1	14	TGTGCCAGCAGGCCAGGGGATATGAACACTGAAGCTTTCTTT	CASRPGDMNTEAFF
TRBD1	TRBV9	TRBJ1-6	18	TGTGCCAGCAGCGTAACCAGACAGGGGCTCTCCTATAATTCACCCCTCCACTTT	CASSVTRQGLSYNSPLHF
NA	TRBV30	TRBJ1-1	15	TGTGCCTGGAGAACTCCAGGGTTCATGAACACTGAAGCTTTCTTT	CAWRTPGFMNTEAFF
NA	TRBV5-1	TRBJ1-1	14	TGCGCCAGCACCCCGGACAGCATGAACACTGAAGCTTTCTTT	CASTPDSMNTEAFF
NA	TRBV30	TRBJ2-5	12	TGTGCCTGGATTCCTACTTGGGAGACCCAGTACTTC	CAWIPTWETQYF
NA	TRBV5-6	TRBJ1-1	17	TGTGCCAGCAGCTTAAGGTGGGGTAGGGGCCCCGACACTGAAGCTTTCTTT	CASSLRWGRGPDTEAFF
NA	TRBV6-1	TRBJ2-3	14	TGTGCCAGCAGGAAGTCAGGGGGGTCAGATACGCAGTATTTT	CASRKSGGSDTQYF